This TCR beta chain was captured by sequencing in a study of molecular identifiers for immune sequencing clone quantification. Broader study findings: For highly expanded clones, sizes could be underestimated when identical TCR molecules share a barcode.

TCR libraries were built in bulk with a published protocol and specific TCR primers. MiXCR, run by TCRdb on the PCR reads, gives a single entry per CDR3 protein. Counted here are just over 35,000 distinct CDR3 sequences, about 20% occurring once; the ten biggest clones make up approximately 1.1%. V was cut by 0 bases and J by 6 bases, with 7 bases left in between. CDR3 length: 12 amino acids. Germline CDR1 and CDR2: SGHRS and YFSETQ. The sample holds many counts of this clonotype. Antigen: not known. Input for naive CD8 libraries was about 18,000 to 1,000,000 sorted cells; the RNA fraction used was 10%, 30% or 50%. The CD8+CD4-CCR7+CD45RA+ phenotype defined the sorted naive CD8 T cells.

The chain employs TRBV5-1 and TRBJ2-7; possibly TRBD2 for D (5 bases). Material for sequencing was naive CD8+ T cells from blood, with Jurkat cell RNA spiked in. Subset defined: FACS-sorted CD8+CD4-CCR7+CD45RA+ naive T cells. This TCR came from a human donor in good health. Some libraries in this study had Jurkat cell RNA spiked in. This chain's CDR3 is CASSLVSGEQYF. CDR3 coding DNA: TGCGCCAGCAGCTTGGTGAGCGGCGAGCAGTACTTC.